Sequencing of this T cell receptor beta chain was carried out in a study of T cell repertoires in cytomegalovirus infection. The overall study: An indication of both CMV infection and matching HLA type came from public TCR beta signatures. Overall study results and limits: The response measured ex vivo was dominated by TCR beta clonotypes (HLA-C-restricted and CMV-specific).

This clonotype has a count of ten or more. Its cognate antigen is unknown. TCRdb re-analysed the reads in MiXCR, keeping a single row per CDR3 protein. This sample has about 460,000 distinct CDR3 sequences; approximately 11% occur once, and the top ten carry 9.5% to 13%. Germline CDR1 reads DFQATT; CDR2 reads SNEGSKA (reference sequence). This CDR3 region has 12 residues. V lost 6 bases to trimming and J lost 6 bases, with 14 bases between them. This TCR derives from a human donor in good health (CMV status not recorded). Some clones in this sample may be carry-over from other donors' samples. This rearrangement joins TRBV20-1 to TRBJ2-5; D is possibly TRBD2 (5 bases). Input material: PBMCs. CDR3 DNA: TGCAGTGCACAACCGGACGGGAAGACCCAGTACTTC. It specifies CSAQPDGKTQYF.